Listed here is a single T cell receptor beta chain. Its antigen remains unknown. Assay: immunoSEQ multiplex PCR; the TCRdb copy retains only in-frame clones and omits some. There are about 80,000 clones in the sample; around 85% occur only once, and around 2% lies in the top ten. This CDR3 has 12 amino acids. Germline values: CDR1 MDHEN, CDR2 SYDVKM. These data belong to a study of OX40 agonist ivuxolimab in advanced cancers. As for the study in general: Prior anti-PD-1, anti-PD-L1 or anti-CTLA-4 therapy was allowed; roughly 40% had some.

Study findings and constraints: On average, CD8+ T cells showed a greater number of expanded clones than CD4+.

The material was CD4+ or CD8+ T cells sorted from blood, obtained in a trial of the OX40 agonist ivuxolimab. This TCR came from an adult with an advanced solid tumor such as melanoma, head and neck, liver or kidney cancer. J is TRBJ2-5 and V is TRBV28, with 8 bases matching TRBD2. The closer fit of TRBJ2-7 to the DNA end suggests the J call may be wrong. The CDR3, as DNA: TGTGCCAGCAGGGGGACTAGCTACGAGCAGTACTTC. Encoded protein: CASRGTSYEQYF.